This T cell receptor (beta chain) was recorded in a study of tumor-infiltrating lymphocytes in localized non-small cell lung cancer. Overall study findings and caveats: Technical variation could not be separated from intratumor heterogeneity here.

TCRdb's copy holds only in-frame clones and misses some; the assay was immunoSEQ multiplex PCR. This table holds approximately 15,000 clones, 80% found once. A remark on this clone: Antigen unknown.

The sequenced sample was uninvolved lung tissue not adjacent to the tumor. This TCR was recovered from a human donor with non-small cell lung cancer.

The CDR3 here is CASSLKETQYF. CDR3 DNA sequence: TGTGCCAGCAGCTTGAAAGAGACCCAGTACTTC. This sequence joins TRBV5-5 and TRBJ2-5; D gene unclear. The CDR3 contains 11 residues. Germline CDR1 SGHKS, CDR2 YYEKEE (reference sequence). V lost 1 base and J 3 bases, leaving 1 base between the germline ends.